These 24 T cell receptor beta chains share one sample of origin, sequenced in a study of T cell responses to AZD1222 COVID-19 vaccine. Assay: immunoSEQ multiplex PCR; the TCRdb copy retains only in-frame clones and omits some. The profile covers 100,000 to 150,000 clones, with about 85% appearing a single time and about 1.5% taken by the ten largest. Source: peripheral blood, taken on day 0 of AZD1222 vaccination. The receptor source for this set is an adult in good health.

This chain joins TRBV27 and TRBJ1-2; 8 bases are shared with TRBD1. The V and J ends lost 5 bases and 7 bases, in that order; junction bases with no gene match: 18. Germline V gene lookup returns CDR1 MNHEY and CDR2 SMNVEV (reference sequence). CDR3 size: 17 residues. The CDR3 loop reads CASSATGWDRPSGGYTF. The CDR3 DNA reads as TGTGCCAGCAGTGCTACCGGTTGGGACAGGCCCTCCGGTGGCTACACCTTC.

The genes are TRBV10-3 and TRBJ1-2; 9 bases line up with TRBD1. The CDR3 contains 14 residues. Germline V gives CDR1 ENHRY, CDR2 SYGVKD. Unmatched junction bases numbered 8, after V lost 7 bases and J lost 5 bases. The CDR3 DNA follows: TGTGCCATCAATCCCGGGACAGGGAATTATGGCTACACCTTC. It encodes CAINPGTGNYGYTF.

CDR3 in amino acids: CASSLETGVNNEQFF. Written as DNA, the CDR3 is TGTGCCAGCAGCTTGGAGACAGGGGTAAACAATGAGCAGTTCTTC. V and J are TRBV5-4 and TRBJ2-1, with 8 bases fitting TRBD1. The V segment lost 0 bases and the J segment 5 bases; nucleotides outside the gene matches: 4. Germline CDR1 is SGHNT and CDR2 is YYREEE (reference sequence). The CDR3 sequence is 15 residues long.

The count of this clone is one. The V and J genes are TRBV6-6 and TRBJ1-2; D gene unclear. The CDR3 covers 12 residues. Trimming shortened V by 6 bases and J by 6 bases, and 11 bases separated the two germline ends. The V gene's germline CDR1 is MNHNY and CDR2 SVGAGI (reference sequence). The CDR3 DNA is TGTGCCAGCAGCCTGGAAAGTAATGGCTACACCTTC. It codes for CASSLESNGYTF.

This sequence joins TRBV6-2 or TRBV6-3 and TRBJ1-4; maybe TRBD1 (5 bases). CDR3 length equals 14 residues. Germline CDR1 and CDR2: MNHEY and SVGEGT. Between the trimmed V and J ends, which lost 2 bases and 11 bases, there was a span of 15 bases. CDR3 bases: TGTGCCAGCAGTTACCCCCGGGCGGGGGGGAAACTGTTTTTT. Protein product: CASSYPRAGGKLFF.

The rearrangement links TRBV5-4 to TRBJ2-6, with a tentative D call TRBD1 (7 bases). Per the germline V gene, CDR1 is SGHNT and CDR2 is YYREEE (reference sequence). V dropped 4 bases and J dropped 4 bases, with 18 bases sitting between them. CDR3 length equals 17 residues. The CDR3 reads CASSLQGGGTGANVLTF. The CDR3 DNA follows: TGTGCCAGCAGCCTACAAGGAGGGGGCACGGGGGCCAACGTCCTGACTTTC.

V usage is TRBV6-5 and J usage is TRBJ2-3; possible D gene TRBD1, 5 bases. V was pared by 7 bases and J by 4 bases, with 12 bases between. There are 13 residues in the CDR3. Germline loops: CDR1 MNHEY, CDR2 SVGAGI. The CDR3 sequence: CASTFQGADTQYF. In nucleotides, the CDR3 is TGTGCCAGCACCTTCCAGGGTGCAGATACGCAGTATTTT.

The V and J genes are TRBV3-1 (or the pseudogene TRBV3-2) and TRBJ2-7, with D possibly matching TRBD1 (6 bases). The CDR3 is 16 amino acids. The ends were cut back, 4 bases at V and 2 bases at J, with 18 bases in the middle. The germline V gene has CDR1 LGHDT and CDR2 YNNKEL (reference sequence). CDR3 residues: CASSPPGAPRPYEQYF. The CDR3 nucleotides read TGTGCCAGCAGCCCACCAGGGGCTCCCAGGCCCTACGAGCAGTACTTC.

The chain uses TRBV28 and TRBJ1-5, with a possible D match to TRBD1 (5 bases). CDR3 size: 15 residues. Germline V gene lookup returns CDR1 MDHEN and CDR2 SYDVKM. Trimming left V 2 bases short and J 5 bases short, with 13 bases between. CDR3 amino acids: CASSLTQGGHQPQHF. Here the CDR3 DNA reads TGTGCCAGCAGTTTAACGCAGGGAGGACATCAGCCCCAGCATTTT.

This chain links TRBV12-5 with TRBJ1-1; TRBD1 agrees at 7 bases. Looked up from germline, CDR1 is LGHNT and CDR2 is FRNRAP. The CDR3 covers 14 residues. The V segment lost 4 bases and the J segment 0 bases; nucleotides outside the gene matches: 2. The CDR3, as DNA: TGTGCTAGTGGTTGGGGACAGTTGAACACTGAAGCTTTCTTT. Translating gives CASGWGQLNTEAFF.

The DNA for the CDR3 is TGCGCCAGCAGCCAAGGAGGAGCGGCCGGGGAGCTGTTTTTT. Translation gives CASSQGGAAGELFF. The J gene is TRBJ2-2, the V gene TRBV4-3; TRBD2 is a possible D gene (5 bases). Germline V CDR1 and CDR2: LGHNA, YSLEER. V dropped 1 base and J dropped 6 bases, with 9 bases sitting between them. There are 14 residues in the CDR3.

In DNA, the CDR3 is TGTGCCAGCAGCTTACGGTCCGCAGGGGCTGATCAGCCCCAGCATTTT. Protein: CASSLRSAGADQPQHF. The chain has TRBV7-2 and TRBJ1-5; weak D call: TRBD1 (6 bases). CDR3 size: 16 residues. Trimming removed 2 bases from V and 5 bases from J, with 16 bases in between. CDR1 is SGHTA, CDR2 FQGNSA, per germline.

For this clone: Distinct nucleotide sequences in the sample also encode this CDR3. CDR3 region: CASSLRQGGQPQHF. The CDR3 nucleotides read TGTGCCAGCAGCTTACGACAGGGAGGACAGCCCCAGCATTTT. The V and J genes are TRBV7-8 and TRBJ1-5; 7 bases line up with TRBD1. This CDR3 comprises 14 residues. Trimming at V came to 2 bases and at J to 7 bases, leaving 5 bases not matched to a gene. Looked up from germline, CDR1 is SGHVS and CDR2 is FQNEAQ. Drawing the rest from reference TRBV7-8 and TRBJ1-5, the complete variable domain is GAGVSQSPRYKVAKRGQDVALRCDPISGHVSLFWYQQALGQGPEFLTYFQNEAQLDKSGLPSDRFFAERPEGSVSTLKIQRTQQEDSAVYLCASSLRQGGQPQHFGDGTRLSIL.

V is TRBV7-9 and J is TRBJ1-4; a possible D gene is TRBD1 (6 bases). The germline gives CDR1 SEHNR, CDR2 FQNEAQ (reference sequence). V gave up 4 bases and J gave up 6 bases, with 12 bases separating them. The CDR3 covers 14 residues. CDR3 region: CASSSGQSDEKLFF. Written as DNA, the CDR3 is TGTGCCAGCAGCTCCGGACAGAGCGATGAAAAACTGTTTTTT.

The sample holds a few counts of this clone. The chain combines TRBV28 with TRBJ1-1; no definite D call. The CDR3 is made up of 12 amino acids. The V end was cut by 5 bases, the J end by 10 bases, with 14 bases between. Germline CDR1 reads MDHEN; CDR2 reads SYDVKM. CDR3 sequence: CASSTSRVAAFF. CDR3 nucleotides: TGTGCCAGCAGTACATCAAGGGTGGCAGCTTTCTTT.

The table lists this clone with a few counts. This same CDR3 is encoded by further DNA sequences in the sample. This chain joins TRBV18 and TRBJ2-7; 9 nucleotides agree with TRBD1. The length of the CDR3 is 14 residues. CDR1 and CDR2 from the germline V gene are KGHSH and LQKENI. V was clipped by 3 bases and J by 3 bases; unmatched bases: 3. CDR3 in amino acids: CASSPRTGDYEQYF. The CDR3 nucleotides read TGTGCCAGCTCACCCAGGACAGGGGACTACGAGCAGTACTTC.

The rearrangement links TRBV30 to TRBJ2-7; D is perhaps TRBD1 (5 bases). The germline V gene encodes CDR1 GTSNPN and CDR2 SVGIG (reference sequence). This CDR3 contains 16 residues. V lost 0 bases and J 3 bases, leaving 18 bases between the germline ends. The CDR3 protein is CAWSVKDGRASYEQYF. Here the CDR3 DNA reads TGTGCCTGGAGTGTAAAGGACGGCAGGGCCAGCTACGAGCAGTACTTC.

The chain employs TRBV29-1 and TRBJ2-1, with 7 bases fitting TRBD2. CDR1 SQVTM and CDR2 ANQGSEA come from the germline V gene. V trimming: 1 base; J trimming: 3 bases; junction bases outside the gene matches: 9. This CDR3 region has 16 residues. The CDR3 DNA sequence: TGCAGCGTTGAAGTGCCCGGGACTAATAGCTACAATGAGCAGTTCTTC. Translating gives CSVEVPGTNSYNEQFF.

The chain uses TRBV7-2 and TRBJ2-7; D gene uncertain. The CDR3 is 14 amino acids. CDR1 is SGHTA, CDR2 FQGNSA, per germline. Trimming pared 1 base from V and 3 bases from J, leaving 10 bases between. The CDR3 nucleotides read TGTGCCAGCAGCTTAGGAACCCATAGCTACGAGCAGTACTTC. This translates into CASSLGTHSYEQYF.

The rearrangement uses TRBV7-9 and TRBJ1-5; 9 nucleotides match TRBD1. Germline trimming cut 5 bases from V and 6 bases from J; bases unmatched to any gene: 5. The CDR3 runs 14 residues. Germline V CDR1 and CDR2: SEHNR, FQNEAQ (reference sequence). This CDR3 reads CASSQQGAGQPQHF. CDR3 sequence (DNA): TGTGCCAGCAGCCAACAGGGGGCAGGTCAGCCCCAGCATTTT.

This clone was detected once. The gene calls are TRBV9 and TRBJ1-5; D is uncertain. The CDR3 is 13 residues long. Germline CDR1 and CDR2: SGDLS and YYNGEE. V gave up 0 bases and J gave up 5 bases, with 6 bases separating them. In nucleotides, the CDR3 is TGTGCCAGCAGCGTAGGACTGGATCAGCCCCAGCATTTT. Amino acids: CASSVGLDQPQHF. Complete variable domain (other parts from reference TRBV9 and TRBJ1-5): DSGVTQTPKHLITATGQRVTLRCSPRSGDLSVYWYQQSLDQGLQFLIQYYNGEERAKGNILERFSAQQFPDLHSELNLSSLELGDSALYFCASSVGLDQPQHFGDGTRLSIL.

The chain carries TRBV7-2 and TRBJ1-1, with a possible D match to TRBD1 (5 bases). The CDR3 sequence is 15 residues long. V lost 7 bases and J lost 7, with 22 bases in between. Per the germline V gene, CDR1 is SGHTA and CDR2 is FQGNSA. The CDR3 region is CASTPYGLGGVEAFF. DNA of the CDR3: TGTGCCAGCACCCCCTATGGGCTGGGGGGGGTTGAAGCTTTCTTT.

The chain has TRBV3-1 (or the pseudogene TRBV3-2) and TRBJ2-7; 7 bases fit TRBD2. Germline CDR1 and CDR2: LGHDT and YNNKEL (reference sequence). The CDR3 covers 15 residues. V lost 0 bases to trimming and J lost 2 bases; unmatched junction nucleotides: 4. CDR3 sequence (DNA): TGTGCCAGCAGCCAAGATCGACGGGGGGCCTACGAGCAGTACTTC. Translating gives CASSQDRRGAYEQYF.

The CDR3 DNA follows: TGCGCCAGCAGCTTGACGGCCAGTGGGACAGGGTTTTCCAATGAGCAGTTCTTC. Its translation is CASSLTASGTGFSNEQFF. The V call is TRBV5-1, the J call TRBJ2-1; 9 bases are shared with TRBD1. CDR1 and CDR2 (germline): SGHRS, YFSETQ. The CDR3 length is 18 residues. With V trimmed by 1 base and J by 6 bases, 14 bases remained unmatched.